What follows are 4 T cell receptor beta chains derived from one specimen sequenced in a study of blood T cells in healthy people across ages. Combining a sample-barcoded 5' primer with a J-beta primer mix, a second PCR ran for 7 to 11 cycles. TCRdb processed the 5' RACE reads anew with MiXCR; each CDR3 protein has one entry. The sample holds some 1.5 million distinct CDR3 sequences, 35% to 45% seen once. The sample consisted of blood. These receptors were obtained from a woman in her late teens or twenties in good health.

This clonotype has just a few counts. V usage is TRBV9 and J usage is TRBJ2-3; TRBD2 might be the D (6 bases). The germline V and J ends were trimmed by 0 bases and 2 bases, with 13 bases remaining between them. This CDR3 is 16 amino acids long. Germline CDR1 and CDR2: SGDLS and YYNGEE. Written as DNA, the CDR3 is TGTGCCAGCAGCGTAGCGGCTAGCGTCTACACAGATACGCAGTATTTT. Translation: CASSVAASVYTDTQYF.

The J gene is TRBJ2-4, the V gene TRBV20-1, with TRBD2 identical over 15 bases. The end of the DNA fits TRBJ2-5 better, so the J call may be wrong. Germline-derived CDR1 and CDR2 are DFQATT and SNEGSKA (reference sequence). The CDR3 loop spans 14 amino acids. The CDR3 DNA reads TGCAGTGCTGGACTAGCGGGGGGGGGAGAGACCCAGTACTTC. This codes for CSAGLAGGGETQYF.

This clonotype has just a few counts. The V call is TRBV18, the J call TRBJ1-1; 10 bases are a match to TRBD1. In germline, CDR1 is KGHSH, CDR2 LQKENI. The CDR3 extends over 14 amino acids. V dropped 3 bases and J dropped 5; count of bases not matched to a gene: 3. This CDR3 reads CASSPWTGGTEAFF. The CDR3 DNA is TGTGCCAGCTCACCCTGGACAGGGGGGACTGAAGCTTTCTTT.

Notes on this clonotype: This may arise from a read error, as a much more abundant clone is one base away. The rearrangement links TRBV9 to TRBJ2-5, with 13 bases identical to TRBD2. Germline V gene data show CDR1 as SGDLS and CDR2 as YYNGEE. CDR3 length: 15 amino acids. Trimming took 3 bases from V and 11 from J; bases not matched to a gene: 10. CDR3 in amino acids: CASSATSGRANEQYF. Written as DNA, the CDR3 is TGTGCCAGCAGCGCAACTAGCGGGAGGGCCAATGAGCAGTACTTC.